Presented here are 26 T cell receptor beta chains from one specimen sequenced in a study of cytomegalovirus exposure and HLA in healthy donors (dated by TCRdb to the late 2010s). The library came from the immunoSEQ multiplex PCR assay. For the multiplex PCR, a mixture combining 60 forward primers for TCR Vbeta segments and 13 reverse primers for TCR Jbeta segments was used. TCRdb took over this immuneACCESS table, retaining in-frame rearrangements with V and J assigned. Such tables are incomplete; in checked studies, under half of the missing clones stem from an unresolved V gene, and the remainder is unexplained. The sample includes roughly 100,000 clones, with roughly three quarters observed a single time. Over 4% of the sample rests with the top ten. Sequencing input: PBMCs. These TCRs come from a man in his fifties or sixties in good health and CMV-seropositive.

The gene calls are TRBV9 and TRBJ2-1; 9 nucleotides agree with TRBD2. Germline V gives CDR1 SGDLS, CDR2 YYNGEE. The CDR3 consists of 14 residues. With 4 bases clipped from V and 5 bases from J, the junction kept 4 bases outside the gene matches. The CDR3: CASSPSGTHNEQFF. The CDR3 DNA follows: TGTGCCAGCAGCCCTAGCGGGACACACAATGAGCAGTTCTTC.

The chain combines TRBV7-8 with TRBJ1-5; 7 bases agree with TRBD1. Germline values: CDR1 SGHVS, CDR2 FQNEAQ. V shed 5 bases and J 5 bases; nucleotides not matched to a gene: 9. This CDR3 has 15 residues. CDR3 region: CASSKNRGGDQPQHF. The CDR3 coding sequence is TGTGCCAGCAGCAAGAACAGGGGAGGTGATCAGCCCCAGCATTTT.

This chain joins TRBV10-1 and TRBJ2-6; perhaps TRBD2 as D (5 bases). V dropped 7 bases and J dropped 1 base, with 14 bases sitting between them. Germline V CDR1 and CDR2: WNHNN, SYGVQD (reference sequence). The CDR3 loop spans 16 amino acids. The CDR3 here is CASNATKASGANVLTF. CDR3 DNA sequence: TGCGCCAGCAACGCGACTAAGGCTTCTGGGGCCAACGTCCTGACTTTC.

The chain has TRBV27 and TRBJ2-1; 8 nucleotides match TRBD2. Germline assignment: CDR1 MNHEY and CDR2 SMNVEV (reference sequence). V gave up 5 bases and J gave up 9 bases; unmatched junction bases: 15. This CDR3 contains 16 residues. The CDR3 DNA reads as TGTGCCAGCAGTACCCATCCGGGACTAGGGGTCATTGAGCAGTTCTTC. This encodes CASSTHPGLGVIEQFF.

This clone was seen a handful of times. CDR3 protein: CASSSELAGGRARNEQFF. The DNA for the CDR3 is TGTGCCAGCAGCTCGGAACTAGCGGGAGGACGGGCACGCAATGAGCAGTTCTTC. The rearrangement links TRBV7-9 to TRBJ2-1, with 12 nucleotides matching TRBD2. This CDR3 is built from 18 residues. Germline V lookup: CDR1 SEHNR, CDR2 FQNEAQ (reference sequence). Trimming removed 4 bases from V and 6 bases from J; junction bases left unmatched: 13. The entire variable domain, with the rest obtained from reference TRBV7-9 and TRBJ2-1, is as follows: DTGVSQNPRHKITKRGQNVTFRCDPISEHNRLYWYRQTLGQGPEFLTYFQNEAQLEKSRLLSDRFSAERPKGSFSTLEIQRTEQGDSAMYLCASSSELAGGRARNEQFFGPGTRLTVL.

The V gene is TRBV7-2, the J gene TRBJ2-5; the match to TRBD1 covers 8 bases. The CDR3 is made up of 16 amino acids. Germline V gene lookup returns CDR1 SGHTA and CDR2 FQGNSA. After removal of 1 base from V and 4 bases from J, the junction contained 8 bases not matched to a gene. CDR3 in amino acids: CASSLEAGGGAETQYF. CDR3 in DNA: TGTGCCAGCAGCTTAGAGGCAGGGGGCGGTGCAGAGACCCAGTACTTC.

The rearrangement uses TRBV11-2 and TRBJ2-5, with D possibly TRBD1 on 5 matching bases. Trimming left V 1 base short and J 5 bases short, with 14 bases between. CDR3 size: 15 residues. From germline, CDR1 is SGHAT and CDR2 FQNNGV. The DNA for the CDR3 is TGTGCCAGCAGCTTAGCCCCCAGGGTTGTGGAGACCCAGTACTTC. Translated: CASSLAPRVVETQYF.

This clone was detected once. V gene TRBV7-8 combines with J gene TRBJ2-7; 9 nucleotides agree with TRBD2. The CDR3 is 12 residues long. The J segment lost 6 bases and the V segment lost 7 bases, leaving 4 bases of the junction unmatched. CDR1 SGHVS and CDR2 FQNEAQ come from the germline V gene. CDR3 in amino acids: CASKAGGPEQYF. In nucleotides, the CDR3 is TGTGCCAGCAAGGCGGGAGGGCCCGAGCAGTACTTC.

V is TRBV29-1 and J is TRBJ1-2; TRBD1 agrees at 8 bases. Per germline, CDR1 SQVTM and CDR2 ANQGSEA. The CDR3 extends over 11 amino acids. V was clipped by 6 bases and J by 8 bases; unmatched bases: 5. The CDR3 reads CSVDRVGGYTF. CDR3 DNA: TGCAGCGTGGACAGGGTGGGAGGCTACACCTTC.

The rearrangement links TRBV30 to TRBJ2-5; D is ambiguous. CDR1 and CDR2 (germline): GTSNPN, SVGIG (reference sequence). Between the trimmed V and J ends, which lost 0 bases and 5 bases, there was a span of 10 bases. The length of the CDR3 is 13 residues. The CDR3 nucleotides are TGTGCCTGGAGTGTTCTGGGCATGGAGACCCAGTACTTC. It codes for CAWSVLGMETQYF. The variable domain in full, with the rest retrieved from reference TRBV30 and TRBJ2-5, is SQTIHQWPATLVQPVGSPLSLECTVEGTSNPNLYWYRQAAGRGLQLLFYSVGIGQISSEVPQNLSASRPQDRQFILSSKKLLLSDSGFYLCAWSVLGMETQYFGPGTRLLVL.

The chain couples TRBV27 to TRBJ2-6; TRBD1 might be the D (5 bases). Germline CDR1 reads MNHEY; CDR2 reads SMNVEV (reference sequence). CDR3 length equals 15 residues. V was clipped by 6 bases and J by 0 bases, with 9 bases between them. The CDR3 DNA reads as TGTGCCAGCAGCCCACAGGTCTCTGGGGCCAACGTCCTGACTTTC. Translating gives CASSPQVSGANVLTF.

The chain recombines TRBV7-2 with TRBJ2-6; D ambiguous. The V gene's germline CDR1 is SGHTA and CDR2 FQGNSA. The CDR3 has 15 residues. Between the trimmed V and J ends, which lost 6 bases and 0 bases, there was a span of 9 bases. The CDR3 DNA reads as TGTGCCAGCAGTTACAGACGCTCTGGGGCCAACGTCCTGACTTTC. Amino acids: CASSYRRSGANVLTF.

The chain is built from TRBV29-1 and TRBJ2-3; 12 bases fit TRBD2. V shed 4 bases and J 4 bases; nucleotides not matched to a gene: 3. The CDR3 length is 14 residues. Per germline, CDR1 SQVTM and CDR2 ANQGSEA. The CDR3 DNA is TGCAGCGTTGGACTAGCGGGAGAGGCAGATACGCAGTATTTT. Its protein product is CSVGLAGEADTQYF.

The chain couples TRBV29-1 to TRBJ2-2; TRBD1 matches at 10 bases. The V segment lost 3 bases and the J segment 8 bases; nucleotides outside the gene matches: 9. The CDR3 totals 15 residues. The germline gives CDR1 SQVTM, CDR2 ANQGSEA. CDR3 sequence: CSVEYRQGAVGELFF. CDR3 bases: TGCAGCGTTGAGTATAGACAGGGGGCCGTGGGGGAGCTGTTTTTT.

The chain has TRBV25-1 and TRBJ2-3; 10 nucleotides line up with TRBD2. The V gene's germline CDR1 is MGHDK and CDR2 SYGVNS. The J segment lost 2 bases and the V segment lost 2 bases, leaving 4 bases of the junction unmatched. The CDR3 has 16 residues. For the CDR3, the DNA is TGTGCCAGCAGTGAAGGTAGCGGGAGGCACACAGATACGCAGTATTTT. It specifies CASSEGSGRHTDTQYF.

The chain employs TRBV28 and TRBJ2-3, with TRBD2 matching over 9 bases. J lost 6 bases, V lost 2 bases, and 6 bases had no gene match. Germline-derived CDR1 and CDR2 are MDHEN and SYDVKM. This CDR3 comprises 15 residues. The CDR3 sequence: CASSLVAGARDTQYF. CDR3 nucleotide sequence: TGTGCCAGCAGTTTAGTAGCGGGAGCGAGGGATACGCAGTATTTT. The whole variable domain, remainder taken from reference TRBV28 and TRBJ2-3, is DVKVTQSSRYLVKRTGEKVFLECVQDMDHENMFWYRQDPGLGLRLIYFSYDVKMKEKGDIPEGYSVSREKKERFSLILESASTNQTSMYLCASSLVAGARDTQYFGPGTRLTVL.

The chain couples TRBV5-1 to TRBJ2-7; TRBD1 aligns across 7 bases. V was clipped by 1 base and J by 3 bases; unmatched bases: 4. Germline CDR1 and CDR2: SGHRS and YFSETQ. This CDR3 spans 14 amino acids. The chain's CDR3 is CASSLSGQHYEQYF. The CDR3 DNA sequence: TGCGCCAGCAGCTTGTCGGGACAGCACTACGAGCAGTACTTC. Supplemented by reference TRBV5-1 and TRBJ2-7, the full variable domain reads KAGVTQTPRYLIKTRGQQVTLSCSPISGHRSVSWYQQTPGQGLQFLFEYFSETQRNKGNFPGRFSGRQFSNSRSEMNVSTLELGDSALYLCASSLSGQHYEQYFGPGTRLTVT.

The chain links TRBV7-2 to TRBJ1-3; 7 bases map to TRBD1. Germline V gene lookup returns CDR1 SGHTA and CDR2 FQGNSA. This CDR3 has 16 residues. With V trimmed by 5 bases and J by 0 bases, 7 bases remained unmatched. The CDR3 reads CASSIRQGSSGNTIYF. For the CDR3, the DNA is TGTGCCAGCAGCATCCGACAGGGAAGCTCTGGAAACACCATATATTTT.

The chain links TRBV19 to TRBJ2-1; D is possibly TRBD2 (5 bases). From germline, CDR1 is LNHDA and CDR2 SQIVND (reference sequence). This CDR3 contains 17 residues. The V gene lost 1 base and the J gene lost 0 bases, with 13 bases spanning the gap. The CDR3 DNA reads as TGTGCCAGTAGTATAGGCGGCGGGCCCGGCTCCTACAATGAGCAGTTCTTC. Its protein is CASSIGGGPGSYNEQFF. The whole variable domain, filled in from reference TRBV19 and TRBJ2-1, reads DGGITQSPKYLFRKEGQNVTLSCEQNLNHDAMYWYRQDPGQGLRLIYYSQIVNDFQKGDIAEGYSVSREKKESFPLTVTSAQKNPTAFYLCASSIGGGPGSYNEQFFGPGTRLTVL.

CDR3 sequence: CASSPPGLAAVGTQYF. The CDR3 DNA reads TGTGCCAGCAGCCCGCCGGGACTAGCGGCAGTCGGGACCCAGTACTTC. The chain employs TRBV7-9 and TRBJ2-5; 11 bases match TRBD2. The V gene's germline CDR1 is SEHNR and CDR2 FQNEAQ (reference sequence). The CDR3 loop spans 16 amino acids. J lost 7 bases, V lost 5 bases, and 12 bases had no gene match.

This chain connects TRBV15 to TRBJ2-7, with 8 nucleotides matching TRBD1. Unmatched junction bases numbered 5, after V lost 0 bases and J lost 7 bases. The CDR3 length is 14 residues. CDR1 LNHNV and CDR2 YYDKDF come from the germline V gene (reference sequence). CDR3 coding DNA: TGTGCCACCAGCAGAGATATGACAGGGGTTGAGCAGTACTTC. Encoded protein: CATSRDMTGVEQYF.

This clone has a single count. V and J are TRBV23-1 and TRBJ2-7; D may be TRBD2 (6 bases). TRBV23-1 is labeled an ORF, and its function is uncertain. This CDR3 region has 17 residues. V was trimmed by 4 bases and J by 1 base, leaving 20 bases between them. The CDR3 coding sequence is TGCGCCAGCAGTCCCGTCGCGCCCGGGACTGTATCCTACGAGCAGTACTTC. It translates to CASSPVAPGTVSYEQYF.

The rearrangement uses TRBV13 and TRBJ1-3; no clear D. V was clipped by 2 bases and J by 4 bases, with 15 bases between them. The V gene's germline CDR1 is PRHDT and CDR2 FYEKMQ (reference sequence). The CDR3 consists of 16 residues. Written as DNA, the CDR3 is TGTGCCAGCAGCTTATCGGGAGCGGGTTTCGGAAACACCATATATTTT. Amino acid sequence: CASSLSGAGFGNTIYF.

J is TRBJ2-2 and V is TRBV7-9; 9 bases are shared with TRBD1. CDR1 and CDR2 from the germline V gene are SEHNR and FQNEAQ (reference sequence). This CDR3 has 15 residues. V gave up 7 bases and J gave up 7 bases; unmatched junction bases: 10. DNA of the CDR3: TGTGCCAGCACCTTCGGCCGACAGGGGGGCGGGGAGCTGTTTTTT. Its protein product is CASTFGRQGGGELFF.

The chain employs TRBV28 and TRBJ2-2; 11 nucleotides align to TRBD1. Germline loops: CDR1 MDHEN, CDR2 SYDVKM. The length of the CDR3 is 15 residues. Germline trimming cut 8 bases from V and 7 bases from J; bases unmatched to any gene: 9. The CDR3 sequence: CASLGQGAIRGELFF. The DNA of the CDR3 is TGTGCCAGCCTAGGACAGGGGGCGATCCGCGGGGAGCTGTTTTTT.

The table lists this clone with a count of one. This rearrangement joins TRBV2 to TRBJ2-1, with 13 positions matching TRBD2. V shed 6 bases, J shed 7 bases, and the junction held 6 bases outside the gene matches. Germline values: CDR1 SNHLY, CDR2 FYNNEI. The CDR3 length is 15 residues. The CDR3 bases are TGTGCCAGCAGGAGGACTAGCGGGAGCGTAAATGAGCAGTTCTTC. Translated, it gives CASRRTSGSVNEQFF.